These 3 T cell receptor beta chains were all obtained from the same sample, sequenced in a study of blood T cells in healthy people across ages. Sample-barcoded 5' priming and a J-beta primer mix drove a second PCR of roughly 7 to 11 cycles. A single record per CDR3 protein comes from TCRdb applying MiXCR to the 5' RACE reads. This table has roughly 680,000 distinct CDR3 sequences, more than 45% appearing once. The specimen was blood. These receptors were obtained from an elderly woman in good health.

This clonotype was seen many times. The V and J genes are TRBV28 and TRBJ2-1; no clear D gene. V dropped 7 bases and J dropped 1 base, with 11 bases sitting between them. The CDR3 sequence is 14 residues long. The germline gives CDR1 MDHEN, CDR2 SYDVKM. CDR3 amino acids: CASTIGASYNEQFF. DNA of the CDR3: TGTGCCAGCACAATTGGAGCATCCTACAATGAGCAGTTCTTC.

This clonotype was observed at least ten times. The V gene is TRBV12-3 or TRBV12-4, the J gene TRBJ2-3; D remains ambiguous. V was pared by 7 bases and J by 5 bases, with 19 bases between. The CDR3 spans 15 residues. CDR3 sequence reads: CASIGAPLGGDTQYF. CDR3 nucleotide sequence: TGTGCCAGCATCGGAGCCCCTCTAGGCGGAGATACGCAGTATTTT.

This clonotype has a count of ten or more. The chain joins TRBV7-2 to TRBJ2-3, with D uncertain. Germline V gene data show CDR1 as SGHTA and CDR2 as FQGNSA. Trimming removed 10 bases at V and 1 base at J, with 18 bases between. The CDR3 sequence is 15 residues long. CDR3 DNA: TGTGCCATCGGGCAACTGGGTCGGGGCACAGATACGCAGTATTTT. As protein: CAIGQLGRGTDTQYF.